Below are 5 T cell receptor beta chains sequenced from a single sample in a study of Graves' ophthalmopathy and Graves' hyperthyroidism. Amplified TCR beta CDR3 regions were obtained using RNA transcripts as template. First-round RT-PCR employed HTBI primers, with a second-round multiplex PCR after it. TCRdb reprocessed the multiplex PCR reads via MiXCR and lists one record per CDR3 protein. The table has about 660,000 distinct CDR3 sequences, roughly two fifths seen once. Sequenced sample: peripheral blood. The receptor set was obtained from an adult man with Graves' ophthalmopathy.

CDR3 nucleotide sequence: TGTGCCAGCAGCTTTGGGGGGCGGGACACTGAAGCTTTCTTT. Encoded protein: CASSFGGRDTEAFF. The rearrangement links TRBV7-9 to TRBJ1-1, with a weak D call TRBD1 (6 bases). The CDR3 covers 14 residues. Germline CDR1 and CDR2: SEHNR and FQNEAQ (reference sequence). Trimming removed 3 bases from V and 3 bases from J, with 11 bases in between.

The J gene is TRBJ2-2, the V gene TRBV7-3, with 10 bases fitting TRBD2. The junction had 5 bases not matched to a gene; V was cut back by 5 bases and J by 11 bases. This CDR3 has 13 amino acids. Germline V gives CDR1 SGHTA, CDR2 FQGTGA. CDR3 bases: TGTGCCAGCAGCCTAGGGACTAGCGCAGAGCTGTTTTTT. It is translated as CASSLGTSAELFF.

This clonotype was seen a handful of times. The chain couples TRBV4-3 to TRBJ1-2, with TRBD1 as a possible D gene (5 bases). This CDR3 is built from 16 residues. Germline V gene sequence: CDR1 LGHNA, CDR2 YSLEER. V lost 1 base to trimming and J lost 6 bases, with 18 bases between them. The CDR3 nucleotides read TGCGCCAGCAGCCAAGCAGGGCAGGGAGGTATGGATGGCTACACCTTC. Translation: CASSQAGQGGMDGYTF.

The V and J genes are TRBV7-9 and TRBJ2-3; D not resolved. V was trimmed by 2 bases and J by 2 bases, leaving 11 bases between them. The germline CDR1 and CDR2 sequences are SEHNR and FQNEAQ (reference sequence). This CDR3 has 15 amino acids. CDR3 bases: TGTGCCAGCAGCTTAATCGGCCAACTCACAGATACGCAGTATTTT. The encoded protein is CASSLIGQLTDTQYF.

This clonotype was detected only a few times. CDR3 DNA: TGTGCCAGCAGCCGAGGCGCAGGAATTTCTGAAGCTTTCTTT. As protein: CASSRGAGISEAFF. The chain joins TRBV6-2 or TRBV6-3 to TRBJ1-1; D uncertain. The germline V gene encodes CDR1 MNHEY and CDR2 SVGEGT. Trimming removed 6 bases from V and 6 bases from J, with 17 bases in between. This CDR3 is 14 amino acids long.